The clone carrying this TCR gamma chain was picked up a small number of times. Its antigen remains unknown. For this DNA, TCRdb reports the protein of a much larger clone, which diverges at residue 10, most likely from a read error; the protein presented here is translated directly from the DNA. The CDR3 totals 13 residues. Germline assignment: CDR1 VTNTFY and CDR2 YDVSTARD (reference sequence). Flow sorting of PBMC yielded separate Vgamma9/Vdelta2+ and Vdelta2-negative gammadelta T cell populations for bulk repertoire analysis. The data originate from a study of γδ T cells in repeated Plasmodium falciparum infection. For the study at large: Malian samples came from no-transmission periods or across acute febrile malaria episodes.

Study conclusions and caveats: Many TCRgamma sequences overlapped between individuals in stable Vgamma9/Vdelta2+ repertoires.

TCRdb reprocessed the multiplex PCR reads using CATT. Here the sample spans some 32,000 gamma-chain clones, over 1.1% being singletons. This clonotype originated in a pool of human donors (malaria-infected and uninfected, not separated). Specimen: gamma-delta T cells from blood. The chain carries TRGV3 and TRGJP2. Here the J gene came from matching the DNA to germline, since TCRdb omits it. Written as DNA, the CDR3 is TGTGCCACCTGGGACAAGTGGCGTTGGGTCAAGACGTTT. This gives the protein CATWDKWRWVKTF.